The rows below give T cell receptor beta chains drawn from one sample of a study of CD8 T cells in Susac syndrome. From the immunoSEQ multiplex PCR reads, TCRdb called clonotypes with MiXCR, one entry per CDR3 protein. Counted here are approximately 190,000 distinct CDR3 sequences, about 94% occurring once; the ten biggest clones make up around 0.1%. Sequenced sample: CD4+ T cells from PBMCs. Receptors were obtained from a human donor in good health. Both conserved end residues are part of each CDR3. The D gene is left open where the match is weak. The size entry is marked missing in some rows and otherwise reads once, few, many or a size class.

v_gene: TRBV7-9; d_gene: TRBD1; abundance: NA; j_gene: TRBJ2-2; CDR3aa: CASGRQGKNTGELFF; CDR3nt: TGTGCCAGCGGGAGACAGGGAAAGAACACCGGGGAGCTGTTTTTT
v_gene: TRBV9; d_gene: NA; abundance: NA; j_gene: TRBJ1-1; CDR3aa: CASSVAVRGEAFF; CDR3nt: TGTGCCAGCAGCGTAGCGGTCCGGGGAGAAGCTTTCTTT
v_gene: TRBV28; d_gene: NA; abundance: NA; j_gene: TRBJ1-5; CDR3aa: CASSLTNRAGQPQHF; CDR3nt: TGTGCCAGCAGTCTGACCAACAGGGCTGGCCAGCCCCAGCATTTT
v_gene: TRBV20-1; d_gene: NA; abundance: NA; j_gene: TRBJ2-7; CDR3aa: CSARGLSSYEQYF; CDR3nt: TGCAGTGCTAGAGGGCTCAGCTCCTACGAGCAGTACTTC
v_gene: TRBV10-3; d_gene: NA; abundance: NA; j_gene: TRBJ2-5; CDR3aa: CATRDSLRETQYF; CDR3nt: TGTGCCACCCGGGACTCCCTCCGGGAGACCCAGTACTTC
v_gene: TRBV6-1; d_gene: TRBD2; abundance: few; j_gene: TRBJ2-7; CDR3aa: CASSEPGLGGEQYF; CDR3nt: TGTGCCAGCAGTGAACCGGGACTAGGTGGAGAGCAGTACTTC
v_gene: TRBV3-1; d_gene: NA; abundance: once; j_gene: TRBJ2-3; CDR3aa: CASSQGTSVADTQYF; CDR3nt: TGTGCCAGCAGCCAAGGAACCAGCGTGGCAGATACGCAGTATTTT
v_gene: TRBV2; d_gene: NA; abundance: once; j_gene: TRBJ1-1; CDR3aa: CASVGTTNTEAFF; CDR3nt: TGTGCCAGCGTTGGGACAACCAACACTGAAGCTTTCTTT
v_gene: TRBV29-1; d_gene: NA; abundance: once; j_gene: TRBJ2-3; CDR3aa: CSVEDWGSTDTQYF; CDR3nt: TGCAGCGTTGAAGACTGGGGCAGCACAGATACGCAGTATTTT
v_gene: TRBV7-2; d_gene: NA; abundance: few; j_gene: TRBJ2-7; CDR3aa: CASSFDRGEYEQYF; CDR3nt: TGTGCCAGCAGCTTCGACCGGGGCGAGTACGAGCAGTACTTC
v_gene: TRBV29-1; d_gene: TRBD2; abundance: NA; j_gene: TRBJ2-1; CDR3aa: CSVEGRGAYNEQFF; CDR3nt: TGCAGCGTTGAAGGGCGGGGGGCATACAATGAGCAGTTCTTC
v_gene: TRBV29-1; d_gene: TRBD1; abundance: NA; j_gene: TRBJ1-2; CDR3aa: CSVEPGGKHGYTF; CDR3nt: TGCAGCGTTGAACCAGGGGGAAAACATGGCTACACCTTC
v_gene: TRBV7-2; d_gene: TRBD1; abundance: NA; j_gene: TRBJ2-7; CDR3aa: CASSFSGGASYEQYF; CDR3nt: TGTGCCAGCAGCTTCTCAGGGGGCGCGTCCTACGAGCAGTACTTC
v_gene: TRBV28; d_gene: NA; abundance: NA; j_gene: TRBJ2-2; CDR3aa: CASLRGANTGELFF; CDR3nt: TGTGCCAGCCTTAGAGGGGCGAACACCGGGGAGCTGTTTTTT
v_gene: TRBV3-1; d_gene: TRBD2; abundance: NA; j_gene: TRBJ2-5; CDR3aa: CASSIGLAGRETQYF; CDR3nt: TGTGCCAGCAGCATCGGACTAGCGGGGAGAGAGACCCAGTACTTC